This T cell receptor (beta chain) was identified in a study of Graves' ophthalmopathy and Graves' hyperthyroidism. Researchers took RNA transcripts and amplified TCR beta CDR3 regions from them. The authors performed first-round RT-PCR with HTBI primers and then a second-round multiplex PCR. TCRdb re-called the multiplex PCR reads through MiXCR, storing one row per CDR3 protein. Counted here are about 340,000 distinct CDR3 sequences, 17% occurring once; the ten biggest clones make up roughly an eighth. In regard to this clonotype: A read error may explain this, as a much larger clone is one base away. The CDR3 ends on some other residue instead of the conserved phenylalanine or tryptophan, so this is likely a read error.

The CDR3 has 15 residues. The germline V and J ends were trimmed by 5 bases and 8 bases, with 21 bases remaining between them. This sequence joins TRBV12-3 or TRBV12-4 and TRBJ1-1; perhaps TRBD1 as D (6 bases). Source material: peripheral blood. This TCR was recovered from an adult man with Graves' ophthalmopathy. The CDR3 loop is CASSTNPGQITEAFI. The CDR3 nucleotides read TGTGCCAGCAGTACAAACCCCGGACAGATAACCGAAGCTTTCATT.